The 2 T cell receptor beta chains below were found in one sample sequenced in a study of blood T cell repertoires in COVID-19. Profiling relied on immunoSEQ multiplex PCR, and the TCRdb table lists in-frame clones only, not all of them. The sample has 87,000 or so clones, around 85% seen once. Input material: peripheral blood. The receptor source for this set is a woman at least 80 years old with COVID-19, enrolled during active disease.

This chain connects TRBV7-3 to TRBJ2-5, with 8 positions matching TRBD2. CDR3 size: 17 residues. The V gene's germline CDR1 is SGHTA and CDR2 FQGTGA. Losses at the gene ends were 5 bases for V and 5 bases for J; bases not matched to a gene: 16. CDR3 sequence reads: CASSPGGRGRGVETQYF. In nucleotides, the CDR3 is TGTGCCAGCAGCCCCGGGGGCCGAGGGCGGGGGGTCGAGACCCAGTACTTC.

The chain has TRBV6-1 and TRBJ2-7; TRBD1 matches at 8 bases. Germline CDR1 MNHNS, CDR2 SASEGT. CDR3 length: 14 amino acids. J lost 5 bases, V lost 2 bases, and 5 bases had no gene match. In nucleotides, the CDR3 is TGTGCCAGCAGTGAAATGGACAGGGTCCACGAGCAGTACTTC. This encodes CASSEMDRVHEQYF.